The 3 T cell receptor beta chains in this list originate from one sample, sequenced in a study of Tregs in tolerant kidney transplant recipients. Sequenced by immunoSEQ multiplex PCR; TCRdb stores in-frame clones only, minus some. The repertoire holds just under 65,000 clones, with roughly 98% as singletons. Sequenced here: Tregs from blood, sampled before the transplant. The receptor set was obtained from a human donor who received a combined kidney and bone marrow transplant.

This clone showed up just once. This chain links TRBV7-9 with TRBJ1-3; D is unclear. CDR3 size: 14 residues. Germline loops: CDR1 SEHNR, CDR2 FQNEAQ (reference sequence). V lost 1 base and J lost 2, with 6 bases in between. DNA for the CDR3: TGTGCCAGCAGCTTAGTCCGGGCTGGAAACACCATATATTTT. It yields the protein CASSLVRAGNTIYF. Looking up the rest from reference TRBV7-9 and TRBJ1-3 gives the full variable domain: DTGVSQNPRHKITKRGQNVTFRCDPISEHNRLYWYRQTLGQGPEFLTYFQNEAQLEKSRLLSDRFSAERPKGSFSTLEIQRTEQGDSAMYLCASSLVRAGNTIYFGEGSWLTVV.

The rearrangement links TRBV6-5 to TRBJ2-1; 7 positions agree with TRBD2. The CDR3 has 13 amino acids. V shed 9 bases, J shed 10 bases, and the junction held 12 bases outside the gene matches. Per germline, CDR1 MNHEY and CDR2 SVGAGI. In nucleotides, the CDR3 is TGTGCCAGTTCAACCAGACTAGCAAGCGAGCAGTTCTTC. This translates into CASSTRLASEQFF.

The chain carries TRBV15 and TRBJ1-1; D uncertain. CDR1 is LNHNV and CDR2 is YYDKDF in the germline V gene (reference sequence). The ends were cut back, 5 bases at V and 0 bases at J, with 13 bases in the middle. The CDR3 has 15 amino acids. The CDR3 coding sequence is TGTGCCACCAGCGCATACAGCGGCTTGAACACTGAAGCTTTCTTT. As protein: CATSAYSGLNTEAFF.